A single sample is the source of the 19 T cell receptor beta chains below, sequenced in a study of OX40 agonist ivuxolimab in advanced cancers. Sequenced by immunoSEQ multiplex PCR; TCRdb stores in-frame clones only, minus some. The sample includes about 58,000 clones, about 85% of them seen just once. This specimen consisted of CD4+ or CD8+ T cells sorted from blood, obtained in a trial of the OX40 agonist ivuxolimab. The receptors originated from an adult with an advanced solid tumor such as melanoma, head and neck, liver or kidney cancer.

This clone was observed once. J is TRBJ2-5 and V is TRBV7-2; 7 nucleotides line up with TRBD2. J lost 4 bases, V lost 2 bases, and 4 bases had no gene match. In germline, CDR1 is SGHTA, CDR2 FQGNSA. The CDR3 totals 14 residues. In DNA form, the CDR3 reads TGTGCCAGCAGCTTACTAACGGGAGGAGAGACCCAGTACTTC. It yields the protein CASSLLTGGETQYF.

Only a few counts were recorded for this clone. The CDR3: CASSHSGLAGPFTQYF. The CDR3, as DNA: TGTGCCAGCAGCCATTCGGGACTAGCGGGTCCCTTTACGCAGTATTTT. V and J are TRBV7-8 and TRBJ2-3; 12 positions match TRBD2. Trimming at V came to 5 bases and at J to 8 bases, leaving 11 bases not matched to a gene. The CDR3 has 16 amino acids. CDR1 and CDR2 (germline): SGHVS, FQNEAQ.

The chain joins TRBV10-3 to TRBJ1-2; 8 nucleotides line up with TRBD1. CDR1 is ENHRY and CDR2 is SYGVKD in the germline V gene. This CDR3 is 16 amino acids long. The junction had 13 bases not matched to a gene; V was cut back by 5 bases and J by 5 bases. CDR3 DNA: TGTGCCATCAGTTCTCCGGGGGCAGGGGGCGGTTATGGCTACACCTTC. This encodes CAISSPGAGGGYGYTF.

This chain links TRBV30 with TRBJ2-3; either TRBD1 or TRBD2 may fit D (5 bases each). The germline gives CDR1 GTSNPN, CDR2 SVGIG (reference sequence). V was trimmed by 5 bases and J by 3 bases, leaving 12 bases between them. The CDR3 is 13 residues long. CDR3 DNA sequence: TGTGCCTGGCATAGGGACCGGACAGATACGCAGTATTTT. It is translated as CAWHRDRTDTQYF.

The V call is TRBV28, the J call TRBJ1-4, with D possibly TRBD1 on 6 matching bases. V was clipped by 6 bases and J by 8 bases, with 19 bases between them. CDR1 is MDHEN and CDR2 is SYDVKM in the germline V gene. The CDR3 consists of 15 residues. In DNA form, the CDR3 reads TGTGCCAGCAGAGGAGTGGACAGTGACGGCGAAAAACTGTTTTTT. Translating gives CASRGVDSDGEKLFF.

The chain combines TRBV7-9 with TRBJ2-3; D is perhaps TRBD2 (5 bases). The length of the CDR3 is 13 residues. V dropped 2 bases and J dropped 6 bases, with 9 bases sitting between them. Germline loops: CDR1 SEHNR, CDR2 FQNEAQ (reference sequence). CDR3 coding DNA: TGTGCCAGCAGCTTAATTATAGCGGATACGCAGTATTTT. This codes for CASSLIIADTQYF.

The chain employs TRBV6-6 and TRBJ2-1; possible D gene TRBD1, 6 bases. This CDR3 comprises 11 residues. V was cut by 10 bases and J by 7 bases, with 11 bases left in between. Per germline, CDR1 MNHNY and CDR2 SVGAGI (reference sequence). CDR3 sequence reads: CAITGFNEQFF. The CDR3 DNA sequence: TGTGCCATTACAGGGTTTAATGAGCAGTTCTTC.

The chain combines TRBV7-2 with TRBJ2-3; D not certain. This CDR3 has 15 residues. The germline V and J ends were trimmed by 4 bases and 3 bases, with 14 bases remaining between them. CDR1 and CDR2 (germline): SGHTA, FQGNSA. The CDR3 bases are TGTGCCAGCAGCTCCTCCTACGAACAGACAGATACGCAGTATTTT. Protein sequence: CASSSSYEQTDTQYF.

The chain has TRBV7-2 and TRBJ2-1; 10 bases match TRBD2. The CDR3 covers 16 residues. Germline CDR1 SGHTA, CDR2 FQGNSA. The V gene end was trimmed by 5 bases and the J gene end by 7 bases; junction bases not matched to a gene: 11. As DNA, the CDR3 is TGTGCCAGCAGCCCCGCTAGCGGGGGTCTGAGGAATGAGCAGTTCTTC. Its protein is CASSPASGGLRNEQFF.

This clone occurred once. The J gene is TRBJ2-1, the V gene TRBV4-3; 9 bases are shared with TRBD2. Germline V gives CDR1 LGHNA, CDR2 YSLEER. This CDR3 spans 15 amino acids. V lost 2 bases to trimming and J lost 8 bases; unmatched junction nucleotides: 7. The CDR3 nucleotides read TGCGCCAGCAGCCAACATAGCGGGAGCGGCGATGAGCAGTTCTTC. It specifies CASSQHSGSGDEQFF.

The rearrangement uses TRBV27 and TRBJ2-6, with D hard to call. V was cut by 1 base and J by 2 bases, with 6 bases left in between. This CDR3 is built from 15 residues. Germline CDR1 and CDR2: MNHEY and SMNVEV (reference sequence). CDR3 region: CASSLFRPGANVLTF. DNA for the CDR3: TGTGCCAGCAGTTTATTCCGACCTGGGGCCAACGTCCTGACTTTC.

The chain links TRBV2 to TRBJ2-7; maybe TRBD2 (5 bases). Germline V gene sequence: CDR1 SNHLY, CDR2 FYNNEI. CDR3 length: 14 residues. V lost 4 bases and J lost 2, with 12 bases in between. The CDR3 sequence is CASSAGSPPYEQYF. CDR3 in DNA: TGTGCCAGCAGTGCGGGGTCGCCCCCCTACGAGCAGTACTTC.

This chain joins TRBV6-5 and TRBJ1-5; D not certain. The ends were cut back, 4 bases at V and 11 bases at J, with 21 bases in the middle. Germline values: CDR1 MNHEY, CDR2 SVGAGI. CDR3 length: 15 amino acids. CDR3 nucleotide sequence: TGTGCCAGCAGTTTAGTAAAATCCGGCATTAGGGCCCAGCATTTT. This translates into CASSLVKSGIRAQHF.

The chain carries TRBV15 and TRBJ2-1; the D gene is possibly TRBD2 (5 bases). The ends were cut back, 1 base at V and 9 bases at J, with 25 bases in the middle. The CDR3 runs to 18 residues. Germline V gives CDR1 LNHNV, CDR2 YYDKDF (reference sequence). The CDR3 region has the DNA TGTGCCACCAGCAGAGGCGCGACGGGAAACTCCCAGAGAAGTGAGCAGTTCTTC. Its protein is CATSRGATGNSQRSEQFF.

The chain employs TRBV7-6 and TRBJ2-5; 9 bases match TRBD1. The CDR3 sequence is 17 residues long. With V trimmed by 5 bases and J by 6 bases, 16 bases remained unmatched. The germline CDR1 and CDR2 sequences are SGHVS and FNYEAQ. CDR3 DNA sequence: TGTGCCAGCAGCCCACCTCCCGGGACAGGGAAGGGGCAGACCCAGTACTTC. Its translation: CASSPPPGTGKGQTQYF.

This chain uses TRBV2 with TRBJ2-7, with TRBD1 as a possible D gene (6 bases). The germline V gene encodes CDR1 SNHLY and CDR2 FYNNEI. V was trimmed by 6 bases and J by 6 bases, leaving 18 bases between them. The CDR3 extends over 14 amino acids. This CDR3 reads CASRDAYRAREQYF. The CDR3 region has the DNA TGTGCCAGCAGAGACGCTTACAGGGCACGCGAGCAGTACTTC.

J is TRBJ2-2 and V is TRBV6-1; weak D call: TRBD1 (6 bases). V lost 4 bases to trimming and J lost 8 bases, with 11 bases between them. The CDR3 runs 13 residues. Germline loops: CDR1 MNHNS, CDR2 SASEGT. The chain's CDR3 is CASSATGTGELFF. The CDR3 DNA reads TGTGCCAGCAGTGCTACCGGGACAGGGGAGCTGTTTTTT.

This clone occurred once. The chain combines TRBV7-2 with TRBJ2-5; D is possibly TRBD2 (5 bases). Trimming took 0 bases from V and 2 from J, leaving 10 bases between them. Germline values: CDR1 SGHTA, CDR2 FQGNSA. The CDR3 is made up of 15 amino acids. Here the CDR3 reads CASSLAHSVQETQYF. Here the CDR3 DNA reads TGTGCCAGCAGCTTAGCGCATAGCGTTCAAGAGACCCAGTACTTC. Supplemented by reference TRBV7-2 and TRBJ2-5, the full variable domain reads GAGVSQSPSNKVTEKGKDVELRCDPISGHTALYWYRQSLGQGLEFLIYFQGNSAPDKSGLPSDRFSAERTGGSVSTLTIQRTQQEDSAVYLCASSLAHSVQETQYFGPGTRLLVL.

The chain links TRBV28 to TRBJ2-7; 10 nucleotides align to TRBD1. The CDR3 extends over 14 amino acids. Germline-derived CDR1 and CDR2 are MDHEN and SYDVKM. V shed 6 bases, J shed 7 bases, and the junction held 9 bases outside the gene matches. The CDR3 reads CASSQTGGGGEQYF. In nucleotides, the CDR3 is TGTGCCAGCAGCCAGACAGGGGGCGGAGGAGAGCAGTACTTC.